One sample yielded the 21 T cell receptor beta chains listed below, sequenced in a study of identical twins. Each CDR3 protein gets one entry after TCRdb re-called the 5' RACE reads with MiXCR. The table includes about 220,000 distinct CDR3 sequences, around 8% detected once. The data also belong to a second study, concerning yellow fever vaccine responses in identical twins.

What was sequenced was memory (CD45RO+) T cells sorted from blood. All receptors come from a woman aged 18-29 years in good health.

This clonotype has ten or more counts. DNA of the CDR3: TGTGCCAGCAGCCCGGGACTAGCGGGAGGGCTCAGCGATACGCAGTATTTT. Translating it yields CASSPGLAGGLSDTQYF. V usage is TRBV7-2 and J usage is TRBJ2-3; 16 nucleotides align to TRBD2. Trimming removed 5 bases from V and 6 bases from J; junction bases left unmatched: 8. Germline V gene data show CDR1 as SGHTA and CDR2 as FQGNSA. The CDR3 runs to 17 residues.

The genes are TRBV20-1 and TRBJ2-7; 8 bases are shared with TRBD2. The CDR3 runs to 15 residues. Unmatched junction bases numbered 9, after V lost 5 bases and J lost 0 bases. The germline V gene has CDR1 DFQATT and CDR2 SNEGSKA (reference sequence). In nucleotides, the CDR3 is TGCAGTGCTCCCCTCTTTCTAGCGGGCTCCTACGAGCAGTACTTC. It specifies CSAPLFLAGSYEQYF.

This clonotype was counted many times. The chain uses TRBV20-1 and TRBJ1-6; no firm D call. The V and J ends lost 3 bases and 10 bases respectively, with 13 bases between them. This CDR3 has 13 residues. Germline loops: CDR1 DFQATT, CDR2 SNEGSKA (reference sequence). The CDR3 coding sequence is TGCAGTGCTAGTAAGGACCCCAACTCACCCCTCCACTTT. This gives the protein CSASKDPNSPLHF.

In its sample, this clonotype was seen many times. The chain has TRBV5-1 and TRBJ2-2; D perhaps matches TRBD1 (6 bases). This CDR3 contains 15 residues. CDR1 is SGHRS and CDR2 is YFSETQ in the germline V gene. Trimming removed 4 bases from V and 3 bases from J, with 13 bases in between. CDR3 protein: CASSVTGTYTGELFF. CDR3 nucleotides: TGCGCCAGCAGCGTCACCGGGACATACACCGGGGAGCTGTTTTTT.

This chain connects TRBV5-1 to TRBJ2-5; 7 nucleotides agree with TRBD2. The germline gives CDR1 SGHRS, CDR2 YFSETQ. The CDR3 totals 14 residues. V lost 4 bases, J lost 2 bases, and 5 bases stayed unmatched. CDR3 nucleotide sequence: TGCGCCAGCAGCCTGGGGGGGGTGCAAGAGACCCAGTACTTC. This translates into CASSLGGVQETQYF.

There are a few counts of this clonotype. V usage is TRBV19 and J usage is TRBJ2-3, with TRBD1 identical over 10 bases. Germline CDR1 and CDR2: LNHDA and SQIVND (reference sequence). Germline trimming cut 6 bases from V and 1 base from J; bases unmatched to any gene: 7. There are 16 residues in the CDR3. In nucleotides, the CDR3 is TGTGCCAGTAGCAGACGCGGGACAGGGGGCACAGATACGCAGTATTTT. It encodes CASSRRGTGGTDTQYF.

There are a few counts of this clonotype. The V and J genes are TRBV9 and TRBJ2-4; TRBD2 agrees at 14 bases. V lost 3 bases, J lost 1 base, and 6 bases stayed unmatched. The germline V gene has CDR1 SGDLS and CDR2 YYNGEE. This CDR3 contains 18 residues. CDR3 in amino acids: CASSETSGGASAKNIQYF. CDR3 nucleotide sequence: TGTGCCAGCAGCGAGACTAGCGGGGGGGCCTCGGCCAAAAACATTCAGTACTTC.

The sample holds many counts of this clonotype. The J gene is TRBJ1-1, the V gene TRBV5-1, with D possibly being TRBD1 (6 bases). V lost 0 bases and J 3 bases, leaving 9 bases between the germline ends. This CDR3 is built from 14 residues. Germline V CDR1 and CDR2: SGHRS, YFSETQ. The CDR3 sequence: CASSLDRADTEAFF. The DNA for the CDR3 is TGCGCCAGCAGCTTGGACAGGGCTGACACTGAAGCTTTCTTT.

This clonotype was found many times. The V gene is TRBV20-1, the J gene TRBJ2-1; 7 positions match TRBD2. V was pared by 6 bases and J by 6 bases, with 11 bases of the junction left unmatched. The CDR3 covers 14 residues. CDR1 and CDR2 from the germline V gene are DFQATT and SNEGSKA (reference sequence). CDR3 amino acids: CSAVGASGPNEQFF. The DNA of the CDR3 is TGCAGTGCCGTAGGGGCTAGCGGACCCAATGAGCAGTTCTTC.

This clonotype was counted only a few times. The chain employs TRBV20-1 and TRBJ2-4, with unresolved D. Germline values: CDR1 DFQATT, CDR2 SNEGSKA (reference sequence). The germline V and J ends were trimmed by 6 bases and 0 bases, with 9 bases remaining between them. The CDR3 extends over 13 amino acids. The CDR3 here is CSAIGLAKNIQYF. The CDR3 DNA follows: TGCAGTGCCATTGGGCTAGCCAAAAACATTCAGTACTTC.

This clonotype was seen a handful of times. The chain uses TRBV29-1 and TRBJ2-3, with a possible D match to TRBD2 (5 bases). The V and J ends lost 6 bases and 2 bases respectively, with 12 bases between them. CDR3 length equals 13 residues. Germline CDR1 SQVTM, CDR2 ANQGSEA. CDR3 bases: TGCAGCGTCGATGGGAGAGCCACAGATACGCAGTATTTT. It translates to CSVDGRATDTQYF.

This clonotype was counted only a few times. The gene calls are TRBV5-4 and TRBJ1-2, with D hard to call. Germline V lookup: CDR1 SGHNT, CDR2 YYREEE (reference sequence). V was shortened by 0 bases and J by 0 bases, with 9 bases between the two germline ends. CDR3 length: 15 residues. The chain's CDR3 is CASSLVTAPNYGYTF. In nucleotides, the CDR3 is TGTGCCAGCAGCTTGGTAACAGCACCTAACTATGGCTACACCTTC.

This clonotype was seen more than once but under ten times. The chain links TRBV12-3 or TRBV12-4 to TRBJ2-3; 11 nucleotides align to TRBD1. Losses at the gene ends were 10 bases for V and 5 bases for J; bases not matched to a gene: 5. There are 13 residues in the CDR3. CDR3 DNA sequence: TGTGCCACACGGACAGGGGGCATAGATACGCAGTATTTT. Amino acids: CATRTGGIDTQYF.

The chain uses TRBV28 and TRBJ2-7; no clear D gene. The V end was cut by 6 bases, the J end by 6 bases, with 6 bases between. The CDR3 totals 10 residues. CDR1 and CDR2 from the germline V gene are MDHEN and SYDVKM. The CDR3 region is CASRRVEQYF. For the CDR3, the DNA is TGTGCCAGCAGAAGGGTCGAGCAGTACTTC.

This clonotype was seen a few times. The chain couples TRBV12-3 or TRBV12-4 to TRBJ2-3; 8 bases match TRBD2. J lost 5 bases, V lost 5 bases, and 9 bases had no gene match. The CDR3 contains 15 residues. The CDR3 sequence is CASSRGGGPGDTQYF. CDR3 sequence (DNA): TGTGCCAGCAGTCGGGGCGGGGGGCCCGGAGATACGCAGTATTTT.

This clonotype was detected many times. The gene calls are TRBV6-4 and TRBJ2-1; weak D call: TRBD2 (5 bases). This CDR3 region has 13 residues. CDR1 and CDR2 (germline): MRHNA, SNTAGT. Trimming took off 0 bases at V and 11 bases at J, with 11 bases between the two ends. For the CDR3, the DNA is TGTGCCAGCAGTGACTCGGAGACTACAAAGCAGTTCTTC. It codes for CASSDSETTKQFF.

The V gene is TRBV4-3, the J gene TRBJ2-2; perhaps TRBD1 as D (6 bases). The CDR3 sequence is 14 residues long. CDR1 is LGHNA, CDR2 YSLEER, per germline. The ends were cut back, 4 bases at V and 6 bases at J, with 12 bases in the middle. The CDR3 nucleotides read TGCGCCAGCAGCCTACTCCCAGGGGCCGGGGAGCTGTTTTTT. This codes for CASSLLPGAGELFF.

V gene TRBV7-8 combines with J gene TRBJ2-1; 7 bases match TRBD1. CDR3 length: 16 residues. Germline CDR1 is SGHVS and CDR2 is FQNEAQ. V lost 3 bases, J lost 8 bases, and 13 bases stayed unmatched. As DNA, the CDR3 is TGTGCCAGCAGCTTGAGCTTAGGACAGGTTTGGGATGAGCAGTTCTTC. Translating gives CASSLSLGQVWDEQFF. The variable domain in full, completed from reference TRBV7-8 and TRBJ2-1, reads GAGVSQSPRYKVAKRGQDVALRCDPISGHVSLFWYQQALGQGPEFLTYFQNEAQLDKSGLPSDRFFAERPEGSVSTLKIQRTQQEDSAVYLCASSLSLGQVWDEQFFGPGTRLTVL.

This rearrangement joins TRBV6-5 to TRBJ1-2, with 7 nucleotides matching TRBD1. The J segment lost 2 bases and the V segment lost 0 bases, leaving 3 bases of the junction unmatched. From germline, CDR1 is MNHEY and CDR2 SVGAGI. The CDR3 has 15 amino acids. The CDR3: CASSYSARGNYGYTF. The CDR3 nucleotides are TGTGCCAGCAGTTACTCGGCCAGGGGGAACTATGGCTACACCTTC.

The genes are TRBV18 and TRBJ2-3; D possibly matches TRBD1 or TRBD2 (6 bases each). Germline V gene sequence: CDR1 KGHSH, CDR2 LQKENI. This CDR3 region has 16 residues. Trimming removed 5 bases from V and 6 bases from J, with 21 bases in between. The CDR3 nucleotides are TGTGCCAGCTCAGCAGGGGACTCCTCTATTTTGGATACGCAGTATTTT. This translates into CASSAGDSSILDTQYF.

This clonotype came up a few times. CDR3 amino acids: CASSTDRASGGYTF. In DNA form, the CDR3 reads TGTGCCAGCAGTACTGACAGGGCTTCTGGTGGCTACACCTTC. The chain has TRBV12-3 or TRBV12-4 and TRBJ1-2; 7 nucleotides line up with TRBD1. The CDR3 runs 14 residues. V dropped 5 bases and J dropped 7; count of bases not matched to a gene: 10.